This TCR beta chain originates from a study of molecular identifiers for immune sequencing clone quantification. This CDR3 region has 14 residues. V dropped 5 bases and J dropped 3 bases, with 13 bases sitting between them. Germline lookup yields CDR1 MDHEN and CDR2 SYDVKM. The sample holds many counts of this clonotype. What it binds is unknown. Whole-study results and caveats: In naive cells, clones above 20 RNA copies held under 1% of molecules, whereas in effector cells they held over 98%.

TCRdb ran MiXCR on the PCR reads and lists one entry per CDR3 protein. The profile shows 50,000 to 75,000 distinct CDR3 sequences, around 20% of them singletons. The sequenced sample was naive CD8+ T cells from blood, with Jurkat cell RNA spiked in. Subset noted: FACS-sorted CD8+CD4-CCR7+CD45RA+ naive T cells. This sequence originates from a human donor in good health. Some libraries in this study had Jurkat cell RNA spiked in. The chain uses TRBV28 and TRBJ1-2; D call uncertain. The chain's CDR3 is CASSQRTGYYGYTF. The CDR3 coding sequence is TGTGCCAGCAGTCAAAGGACGGGCTACTATGGCTACACCTTC.